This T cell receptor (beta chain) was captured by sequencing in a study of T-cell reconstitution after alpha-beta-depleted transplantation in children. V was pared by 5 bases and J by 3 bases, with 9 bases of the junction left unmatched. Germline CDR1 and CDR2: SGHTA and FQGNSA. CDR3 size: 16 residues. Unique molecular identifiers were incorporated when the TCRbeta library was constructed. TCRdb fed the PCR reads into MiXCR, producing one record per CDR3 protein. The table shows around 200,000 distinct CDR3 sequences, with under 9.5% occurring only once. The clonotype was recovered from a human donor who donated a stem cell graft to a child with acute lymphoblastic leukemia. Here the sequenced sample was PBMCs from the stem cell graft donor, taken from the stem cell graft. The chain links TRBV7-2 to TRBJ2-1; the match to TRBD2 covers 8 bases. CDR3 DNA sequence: TGTGCCAGCAGCCACGAGGTCGGGGGGGGCTACAATGAGCAGTTCTTC. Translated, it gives CASSHEVGGGYNEQFF.